This T cell receptor (beta chain) was recovered during a study of T cell responses to AZD1222 COVID-19 vaccine. Comments on this clone: Its antigen is still unknown.

TCRdb's table, derived via immunoSEQ multiplex PCR, lists solely in-frame clones and lacks some. The sample lists roughly 150,000 clones, roughly nine tenths seen once, with under 1.5% in the top ten. General observations from the study: Nearly half of spike-specific TCRs reportedly go after variant regions that carry no mutations. Scientists sampled the repertoires only once the peak T cell response had passed. Recipients of two AZD1222 doses showed rising Spike-specific TCR breadth and depth.

The CDR3 is 17 residues long. V dropped 1 base and J dropped 2 bases, with 15 bases sitting between them. CDR1 is LGHNA, CDR2 YNFKEQ, per germline. V gene TRBV4-2 combines with J gene TRBJ1-5; TRBD1 is a possible D gene (5 bases). This sequence originates from an adult who received the AZD1222 COVID-19 vaccine. This material consisted of peripheral blood, taken 28 days after the second AZD1222 dose. For the CDR3, the DNA is TGTGCCAGCAGCCAAGCTGGTGGGCAGGGAGGCAATCAGCCCCAGCATTTT. As protein: CASSQAGGQGGNQPQHF.